This T cell receptor beta chain was retrieved from a study of blood T cell repertoires in COVID-19. Sequencing used immunoSEQ multiplex PCR; TCRdb keeps in-frame clones, though not all of them. The data show 250,000 to 300,000 clones, 70% to 90% seen once. Germline V CDR1 and CDR2: SGHTA, FQGNSA. V dropped 7 bases and J dropped 2; count of bases not matched to a gene: 7. The CDR3 runs 15 residues. The receptor was isolated from a woman aged 55-70 years with acute or convalescent COVID-19. The sample taken for sequencing was peripheral blood. J is TRBJ2-2 and V is TRBV7-2; 7 bases are shared with TRBD2. This CDR3 reads CASTRPGGNTGELFF. CDR3 bases: TGTGCCAGCACCCGCCCGGGGGGAAACACCGGGGAGCTGTTTTTT.